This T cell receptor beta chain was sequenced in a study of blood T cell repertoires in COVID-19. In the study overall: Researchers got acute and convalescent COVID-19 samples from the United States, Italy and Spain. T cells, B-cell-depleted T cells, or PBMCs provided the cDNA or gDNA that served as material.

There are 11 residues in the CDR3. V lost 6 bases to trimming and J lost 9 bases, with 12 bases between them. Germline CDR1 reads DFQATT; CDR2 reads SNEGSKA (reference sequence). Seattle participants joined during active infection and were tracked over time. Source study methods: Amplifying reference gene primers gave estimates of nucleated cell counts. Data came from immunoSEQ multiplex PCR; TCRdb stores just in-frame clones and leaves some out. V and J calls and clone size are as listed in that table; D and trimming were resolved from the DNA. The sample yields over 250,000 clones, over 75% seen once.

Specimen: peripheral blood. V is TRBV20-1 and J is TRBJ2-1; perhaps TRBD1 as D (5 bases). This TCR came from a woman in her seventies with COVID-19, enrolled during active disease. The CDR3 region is CSAPDSSEQFF. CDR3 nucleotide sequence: TGCAGTGCGCCAGACAGTTCTGAGCAGTTCTTC.